One T cell receptor beta chain is described in this entry. The record originates from a study of cytomegalovirus exposure and HLA in healthy donors. The PCR used 60 Vbeta and 13 Jbeta primers. Sequencing used immunoSEQ multiplex PCR; TCRdb keeps in-frame clones, though not all of them. The sample has some 100,000 clones; about three quarters are singletons. The TCR originated in a female donor in good health and CMV-seronegative. The sample was PBMCs.

CDR3 DNA: TGTGCCAGCAGCTTAGATGGCCCAGCTGGCGGTGAGCAGTTCTTC. Protein sequence: CASSLDGPAGGEQFF. The chain is built from TRBV11-2 and TRBJ2-1; D remains unclear. The V end was cut by 0 bases, the J end by 9 bases, with 15 bases between. Germline CDR1 is SGHAT and CDR2 is FQNNGV. The CDR3 length is 15 residues.